This TCR beta chain was identified during a study of cytomegalovirus exposure and HLA in healthy donors. 60 Vbeta and 13 Jbeta primers were used in PCR. Sequencing was performed with immunoSEQ multiplex PCR; in TCRdb, only in-frame clones are kept and a portion is missing. There are approximately 170,000 clones in the sample; around 77% occur only once, and 3.1% lies in the top ten. The CDR3 has 15 amino acids. V was pared by 2 bases and J by 10 bases, with 15 bases between. Germline assignment: CDR1 LGHNA and CDR2 YSLEER. Source material: PBMCs. The genes are TRBV4-3 and TRBJ1-6, with D unresolved. The sequence came from a female donor in good health and CMV-seronegative. This chain's CDR3 is CASSQLRGQSSPLHF. CDR3 in DNA: TGCGCCAGCAGCCAACTACGGGGTCAGAGCTCACCCCTCCACTTT.